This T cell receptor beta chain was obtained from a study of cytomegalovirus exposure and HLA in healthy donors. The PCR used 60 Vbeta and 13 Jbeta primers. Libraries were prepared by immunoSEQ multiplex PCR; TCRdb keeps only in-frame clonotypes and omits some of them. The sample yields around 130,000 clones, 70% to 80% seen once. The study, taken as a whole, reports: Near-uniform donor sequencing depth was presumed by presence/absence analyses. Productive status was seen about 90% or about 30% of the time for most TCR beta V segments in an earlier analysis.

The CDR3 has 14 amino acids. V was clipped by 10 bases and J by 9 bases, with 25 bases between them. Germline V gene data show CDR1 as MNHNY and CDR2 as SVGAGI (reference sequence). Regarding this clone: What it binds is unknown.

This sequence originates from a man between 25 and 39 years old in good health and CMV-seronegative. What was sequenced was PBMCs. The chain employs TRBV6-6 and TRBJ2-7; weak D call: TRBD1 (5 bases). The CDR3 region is CATRVGATFSTQYF. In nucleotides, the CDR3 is TGTGCCACCCGAGTAGGGGCTACGTTCTCGACGCAGTACTTC.